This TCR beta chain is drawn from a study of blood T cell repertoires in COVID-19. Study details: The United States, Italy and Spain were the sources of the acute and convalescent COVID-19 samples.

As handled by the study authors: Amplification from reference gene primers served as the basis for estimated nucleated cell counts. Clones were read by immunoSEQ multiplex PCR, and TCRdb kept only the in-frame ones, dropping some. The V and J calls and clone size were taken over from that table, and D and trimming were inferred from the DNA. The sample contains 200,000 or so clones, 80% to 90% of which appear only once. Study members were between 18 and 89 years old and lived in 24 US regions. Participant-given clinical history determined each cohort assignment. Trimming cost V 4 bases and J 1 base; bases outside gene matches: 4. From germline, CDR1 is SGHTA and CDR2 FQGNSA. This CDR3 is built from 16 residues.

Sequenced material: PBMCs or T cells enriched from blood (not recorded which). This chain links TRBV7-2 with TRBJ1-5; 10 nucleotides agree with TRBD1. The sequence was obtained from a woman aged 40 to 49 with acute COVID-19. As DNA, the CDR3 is TGTGCCAGCAGCTCGTGGGACAGGGGAAGCAATCAGCCCCAGCATTTT. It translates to CASSSWDRGSNQPQHF.